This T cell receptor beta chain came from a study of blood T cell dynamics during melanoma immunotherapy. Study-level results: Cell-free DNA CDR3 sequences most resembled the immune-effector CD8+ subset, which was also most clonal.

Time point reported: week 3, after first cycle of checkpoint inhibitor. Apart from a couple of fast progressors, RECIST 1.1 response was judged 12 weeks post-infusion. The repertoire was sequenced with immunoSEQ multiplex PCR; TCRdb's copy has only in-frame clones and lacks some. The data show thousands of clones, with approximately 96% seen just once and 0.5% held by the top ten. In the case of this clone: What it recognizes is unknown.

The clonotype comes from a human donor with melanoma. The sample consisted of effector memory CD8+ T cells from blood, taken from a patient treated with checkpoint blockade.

The CDR3 loop reads CASGGTEAFF. The CDR3 region has the DNA TGTGCCAGCGGGGGGACTGAAGCTTTCTTT. This chain joins TRBV6-6 and TRBJ1-1; a weak D match, TRBD1 (5 bases). CDR1 is MNHNY and CDR2 is SVGAGI in the germline V gene (reference sequence). V lost 8 bases to trimming and J lost 5 bases, with 6 bases between them. This CDR3 contains 10 residues.